Below, 24 T cell receptor beta chains from the same sample are listed, as sequenced in a study of blood T cells in healthy people across ages. Next came a second PCR, run for about 7 to 12 cycles, which used a sample-barcoded 5' primer along with a J-beta primer mix. Via MiXCR, TCRdb re-called the 5' RACE reads, giving one row per CDR3 protein. The table records some 640,000 distinct CDR3 sequences, approximately 30% of them present only once. The sequenced sample consisted of blood. These receptors were collected from a woman aged 80 or over in good health.

On this clonotype itself: This may be a read error, as it is one base from a much larger clone. The rearrangement links TRBV6-5 to TRBJ2-5, with TRBD1 identical over 9 bases. This CDR3 is 16 amino acids long. V shed 0 bases, J shed 11 bases, and the junction held 13 bases outside the gene matches. Germline loops: CDR1 MNHEY, CDR2 SVGAGI. This CDR3 reads CASSYSGTGPGNEQYF. In DNA form, the CDR3 reads TGTGCCAGCAGTTACTCCGGGACAGGGCCAGGCAATGAGCAGTACTTC.

The chain uses TRBV6-2 or TRBV6-3 and TRBJ2-1, with 8 bases identical to TRBD1. Germline V gene data show CDR1 as MNHEY and CDR2 as SVGEGT. V shed 6 bases, J shed 12 bases, and the junction held 13 bases outside the gene matches. The CDR3 consists of 14 residues. CDR3 residues: CASRADRARFAQFF. CDR3 sequence (DNA): TGTGCCAGCAGGGCGGACAGGGCACGTTTTGCGCAGTTCTTC.

A note on this clonotype: With a much larger clone just one base away, this may be a read error. V gene TRBV12-3 or TRBV12-4 combines with J gene TRBJ2-3; D tentatively fits TRBD1 or TRBD2 (6 bases each). V was trimmed by 4 bases and J by 1 base, leaving 9 bases between them. CDR3 size: 14 residues. CDR3 region: CASSSGAGTDTQYF. As DNA, the CDR3 is TGTGCCAGCAGTTCGGGGGCCGGCACAGATACGCAGTATTTT.

A note on this clonotype: A single base separates this from a much larger clone, so it may be a read error. The J gene is TRBJ1-2, the V gene TRBV20-1; D uncertain. The germline gives CDR1 DFQATT, CDR2 SNEGSKA (reference sequence). The CDR3 consists of 13 residues. CDR3 region: CTRKAGVGYGYTF. The CDR3 DNA reads as TGCACCAGGAAGGCCGGAGTTGGCTATGGCTACACCTTC.

In this sample, this clonotype turned up many times. The chain uses TRBV9 and TRBJ2-7; D possibly uses TRBD1 or TRBD2 (6 bases each). The germline CDR1 and CDR2 sequences are SGDLS and YYNGEE. This CDR3 is 14 amino acids long. The V end was cut by 2 bases, the J end by 3 bases, with 12 bases between. The CDR3 bases are TGTGCCAGCAGCGTGCGGGACAACGTCTACGAGCAGTACTTC. It codes for CASSVRDNVYEQYF.

In regard to this clonotype: A read error may explain this, as a much larger clone is one base away. V usage is TRBV2 and J usage is TRBJ2-4; D may be TRBD1 or TRBD2 (5 bases each). The J call is uncertain, as TRBJ2-7 better fits the DNA end. The CDR3 extends over 13 amino acids. Germline CDR1 and CDR2: SNHLY and FYNNEI. DNA of the CDR3: TGTACCAGCAGTGAGGGCAGGGAGAACGAGCAGTACTTC. It codes for CTSSEGRENEQYF.

This clonotype was counted at least ten times. The chain carries TRBV20-1 and TRBJ2-3, with 9 positions matching TRBD2. CDR1 DFQATT and CDR2 SNEGSKA come from the germline V gene (reference sequence). This CDR3 has 16 amino acids. Trimming at V came to 0 bases and at J to 0 bases, leaving 4 bases not matched to a gene. CDR3 DNA sequence: TGCAGTGCTAGAGATCTTACTAGCGGGAGCACAGATACGCAGTATTTT. Its translation is CSARDLTSGSTDTQYF.

V usage is TRBV5-4 and J usage is TRBJ1-2; 8 bases match TRBD1. Germline V gene data show CDR1 as SGHNT and CDR2 as YYREEE (reference sequence). The CDR3 totals 15 residues. V shed 4 bases and J 4 bases; nucleotides not matched to a gene: 9. The CDR3 sequence is CASSPGTGDTYGYTF. Here the CDR3 DNA reads TGTGCCAGCAGCCCAGGGACAGGCGATACCTATGGCTACACCTTC.

This clonotype was observed a handful of times. The chain is built from TRBV5-1 and TRBJ2-7; 9 bases fit TRBD1. Trimming cost V 4 bases and J 6 bases; bases outside gene matches: 14. Germline CDR1 reads SGHRS; CDR2 reads YFSETQ. CDR3 size: 16 residues. The DNA for the CDR3 is TGCGCCAGCAGCCCCCAACCCGGGACAGGGCGCGCCGAGCAGTACTTC. As protein: CASSPQPGTGRAEQYF.

The chain joins TRBV24-1 to TRBJ2-6; no firm D call. Germline V gene sequence: CDR1 KGHDR, CDR2 SFDVKD. The CDR3 sequence is 17 residues long. Trimming removed 4 bases at V and 0 bases at J, with 12 bases between. CDR3 in amino acids: CATSDPTRSSGANVLTF. Written as DNA, the CDR3 is TGTGCCACCAGTGACCCTACAAGAAGCTCTGGGGCCAACGTCCTGACTTTC.

V gene TRBV19 combines with J gene TRBJ2-5; 7 bases align to TRBD1. Germline V gene data show CDR1 as LNHDA and CDR2 as SQIVND (reference sequence). After removal of 4 bases from V and 0 bases from J, the junction contained 2 bases not matched to a gene. CDR3 length: 14 amino acids. Here the CDR3 DNA reads TGTGCCAGTAGTAGACAGGGAAACCAAGAGACCCAGTACTTC. Protein: CASSRQGNQETQYF.

This clonotype was recorded a few times. The V call is TRBV9, the J call TRBJ1-2, with TRBD1 matching over 7 bases. V lost 4 bases to trimming and J lost 0 bases; unmatched junction nucleotides: 12. There are 17 residues in the CDR3. In germline, CDR1 is SGDLS, CDR2 YYNGEE. CDR3 sequence (DNA): TGTGCCAGCAGCTCTTCGACAGGGTTAATAGCTAACTATGGCTACACCTTC. It encodes CASSSSTGLIANYGYTF. The full variable domain, rest sourced from reference TRBV9 and TRBJ1-2, is DSGVTQTPKHLITATGQRVTLRCSPRSGDLSVYWYQQSLDQGLQFLIQYYNGEERAKGNILERFSAQQFPDLHSELNLSSLELGDSALYFCASSSSTGLIANYGYTFGSGTRLTVV.

This clonotype occurred many times. DNA for the CDR3: TGCAGTGCCAATACAGCGGGGGCCAGCTACGAGCAGTACTTC. Protein: CSANTAGASYEQYF. The chain couples TRBV20-1 to TRBJ2-7; 8 bases map to TRBD2. With 6 bases clipped from V and 3 bases from J, the junction kept 10 bases outside the gene matches. This CDR3 is built from 14 residues. The V gene's germline CDR1 is DFQATT and CDR2 SNEGSKA (reference sequence).

The chain combines TRBV12-5 with TRBJ2-1, with D perhaps matching TRBD2 (6 bases). The CDR3 totals 16 residues. CDR1 and CDR2 (germline): LGHNT, FRNRAP. V lost 0 bases, J lost 7 bases, and 16 bases lay in between. The CDR3 reads CASGLVRRAAGNEQFF. Written as DNA, the CDR3 is TGTGCTAGTGGTTTGGTGCGTCGAGCGGCGGGAAATGAGCAGTTCTTC.

CDR3 in amino acids: CASSFEDRGQETQYF. The CDR3, as DNA: TGCGCCAGCAGCTTCGAGGACAGGGGGCAAGAGACCCAGTACTTC. This sequence joins TRBV5-1 and TRBJ2-5, with 10 bases lining up with TRBD1. CDR3 length: 15 amino acids. In germline, CDR1 is SGHRS, CDR2 YFSETQ. Germline trimming cut 2 bases from V and 2 bases from J; bases unmatched to any gene: 3.

This clonotype was seen only once. The chain combines TRBV5-1 with TRBJ2-1, with 9 bases lining up with TRBD1. The CDR3 is 12 residues long. V shed 4 bases and J 10 bases; nucleotides not matched to a gene: 3. Per the germline V gene, CDR1 is SGHRS and CDR2 is YFSETQ. The CDR3 region is CASSLQGAEQFF. CDR3 nucleotide sequence: TGCGCCAGCAGCCTACAGGGGGCCGAGCAGTTCTTC.

This clonotype was counted only a few times. A read error may explain this, as a much larger clone is one base away. V and J are TRBV9 and TRBJ1-3, with D unclear. The CDR3 has 14 residues. Germline V lookup: CDR1 SGDLS, CDR2 YYNGEE. CDR3 region: CASSPSQPRNAIYF. For the CDR3, the DNA is TGTGCCAGCAGCCCTAGCCAACCCAGAAACGCCATATATTTT.

A word on this clonotype: This could be a read error, since a much larger clone is one nucleotide away. The chain recombines TRBV3-1 with TRBJ2-7, with 9 bases lining up with TRBD1. Trimming cost V 1 base and J 7 bases; bases outside gene matches: 8. CDR3 size: 15 residues. CDR1 is LGHDT and CDR2 is YNNKEL in the germline V gene (reference sequence). DNA for the CDR3: TGTGCCAGCAGCCAAGCTGGGACAGGGAGCAATGAGCAGTACTTC. Translation gives CASSQAGTGSNEQYF.

V gene TRBV29-1 combines with J gene TRBJ2-2; 9 nucleotides line up with TRBD1. Trimming removed 5 bases from V and 5 bases from J; junction bases left unmatched: 6. The CDR3 totals 14 residues. The germline V gene encodes CDR1 SQVTM and CDR2 ANQGSEA. CDR3 amino acids: CSVRNRGRTGELFF. The DNA for the CDR3 is TGCAGCGTTAGGAACAGGGGGCGAACCGGGGAGCTGTTTTTT.

There are many counts of this clonotype. The chain joins TRBV5-1 to TRBJ2-5; 7 bases line up with TRBD1. Germline CDR1 is SGHRS and CDR2 is YFSETQ. The CDR3 length is 15 residues. V was pared by 3 bases and J by 2 bases, with 7 bases of the junction left unmatched. The chain's CDR3 is CASSYQDRPQETQYF. The CDR3 coding sequence is TGCGCCAGCAGCTACCAGGACAGGCCTCAAGAGACCCAGTACTTC. Using reference TRBV5-1 and TRBJ2-5 for the parts outside the CDR3, the full variable domain is KAGVTQTPRYLIKTRGQQVTLSCSPISGHRSVSWYQQTPGQGLQFLFEYFSETQRNKGNFPGRFSGRQFSNSRSEMNVSTLELGDSALYLCASSYQDRPQETQYFGPGTRLLVL.

This clonotype was detected a few times. CDR3 region: CASNRDIGATNEKLFF. The CDR3 coding sequence is TGTGCCAGCAATCGGGACATCGGCGCAACTAATGAAAAACTGTTTTTT. This chain links TRBV6-5 with TRBJ1-4, with a tentative D call TRBD1 (6 bases). Trimming cost V 7 bases and J 0 bases, with 15 bases left between them. This CDR3 contains 16 residues. Germline V CDR1 and CDR2: MNHEY, SVGAGI.

The sample holds a few counts of this clonotype. The CDR3 spells CSARAQADQPQHF. The CDR3 nucleotides read TGCAGTGCTAGGGCCCAGGCTGATCAGCCCCAGCATTTT. The V gene is TRBV20-1, the J gene TRBJ1-5; unclear D gene. Trimming removed 3 bases at V and 5 bases at J, with 11 bases between. From germline, CDR1 is DFQATT and CDR2 SNEGSKA (reference sequence). The CDR3 spans 13 residues.

The sample holds one count of this clonotype. The CDR3 sequence is CSASEDSGANVLTF. The CDR3 coding sequence is TGCAGTGCTAGTGAGGACTCTGGGGCCAACGTCCTGACTTTC. The rearrangement links TRBV20-1 to TRBJ2-6; the D is unclear. Deletions cut 3 bases from V and 0 bases from J, with 6 bases between. The CDR3 contains 14 residues. Germline assignment: CDR1 DFQATT and CDR2 SNEGSKA (reference sequence).

The V and J genes are TRBV30 and TRBJ1-2; 7 positions agree with TRBD1. The CDR3 extends over 16 amino acids. Germline V lookup: CDR1 GTSNPN, CDR2 SVGIG (reference sequence). The ends lost 1 base at V and 2 bases at J; junction bases unmatched: 10. The CDR3 region has the DNA TGTGCCTGGAGTGGGCTTTCCTGGGACAGAAACTATGGCTACACCTTC. Encoded protein: CAWSGLSWDRNYGYTF.